The 20 T cell receptor beta chains presented below share a single source sample, sequenced in a study of blood T cell repertoires in COVID-19. The data were produced by immunoSEQ multiplex PCR, yet TCRdb's version contains in-frame clones alone and is incomplete. The repertoire includes approximately 40,000 clones, more than 75% of them detected once, and 3% to 4.5% sits in the top ten. The sequencing input was peripheral blood. These receptor sequences come from a middle-aged man with COVID-19, enrolled during active disease.

This rearrangement joins TRBV2 to TRBJ1-4; D is perhaps TRBD1 (5 bases). The length of the CDR3 is 14 residues. Germline V gives CDR1 SNHLY, CDR2 FYNNEI. Between the trimmed V and J ends, which lost 7 bases and 0 bases, there was a span of 9 bases. In nucleotides, the CDR3 is TGTGCCAGCAAGCCAGGGCCAACTAATGAAAAACTGTTTTTT. This translates into CASKPGPTNEKLFF. Drawing the rest from reference TRBV2 and TRBJ1-4, the complete variable domain is EPEVTQTPSHQVTQMGQEVILRCVPISNHLYFYWYRQILGQKVEFLVSFYNNEISEKSEIFDDQFSVERPDGSNFTLKIRSTKLEDSAMYFCASKPGPTNEKLFFGSGTQLSVL.

The rearrangement uses TRBV7-8 and TRBJ1-5, with 9 bases lining up with TRBD1. This CDR3 is 18 amino acids long. The J segment lost 1 base and the V segment lost 0 bases, leaving 7 bases of the junction unmatched. Germline V gives CDR1 SGHVS, CDR2 FQNEAQ. The CDR3 region has the DNA TGTGCCAGCAGCTTAGCCGGGATCGGACAGGGGAGCAATCAGCCCCAGCATTTT. Protein sequence: CASSLAGIGQGSNQPQHF.

The V and J genes are TRBV28 and TRBJ2-7; D might be TRBD2 (6 bases). CDR3 length: 12 amino acids. V was pared by 6 bases and J by 3 bases, with 9 bases between. CDR1 and CDR2 (germline): MDHEN, SYDVKM. DNA for the CDR3: TGTGCCAGCAGCGGAGGGGTCTACGAGCAGTACTTC. Translating it yields CASSGGVYEQYF.

This chain connects TRBV28 to TRBJ2-2, with a tentative D call TRBD2 (7 bases). The ends were cut back, 3 bases at V and 4 bases at J, with 12 bases in the middle. This CDR3 is 15 amino acids long. Germline V lookup: CDR1 MDHEN, CDR2 SYDVKM. CDR3 loop: CASSLGGQSTGELFF. The CDR3 DNA reads TGTGCCAGCAGTTTGGGGGGGCAGAGCACCGGGGAGCTGTTTTTT.

The rearrangement uses TRBV11-2 and TRBJ1-2; the match to TRBD1 covers 7 bases. V lost 5 bases and J lost 4; bases outside the gene matches: 4. Germline V lookup: CDR1 SGHAT, CDR2 FQNNGV. The CDR3 has 13 residues. The CDR3 DNA sequence: TGTGCCAGCAGCCCCCAGGGGGTCTATGGCTACACCTTC. Translating it yields CASSPQGVYGYTF.

The V and J genes are TRBV19 and TRBJ1-2; D possibly corresponds to TRBD1 (6 bases). The V gene lost 11 bases and the J gene lost 1 base, with 11 bases spanning the gap. Germline CDR1 LNHDA, CDR2 SQIVND (reference sequence). This CDR3 is 12 amino acids long. CDR3 sequence (DNA): TGTGCCTGCCGAGGGGGTAACTATGGCTACACCTTC. Translation gives CACRGGNYGYTF.

The rearrangement joins TRBV19 to TRBJ2-3, with D maybe TRBD2 (6 bases). Germline CDR1 and CDR2: LNHDA and SQIVND (reference sequence). The CDR3 runs to 16 residues. The germline V and J ends were trimmed by 6 bases and 0 bases, with 16 bases remaining between them. CDR3 protein: CASRPQGGASTDTQYF. CDR3 in DNA: TGTGCCAGTAGACCCCAAGGAGGGGCCAGCACAGATACGCAGTATTTT.

The rearrangement links TRBV18 to TRBJ1-3; D is perhaps TRBD1 (5 bases). CDR3 length: 14 residues. Germline CDR1 is KGHSH and CDR2 is LQKENI. V was clipped by 5 bases and J by 5 bases, with 13 bases between them. The CDR3 nucleotides are TGTGCCAGCTCAGAGGCAGGGATCAGAAACACCATATATTTT. Amino acid sequence: CASSEAGIRNTIYF.

CDR3 sequence: CASSGYMNTEAFF. The CDR3 DNA is TGTGCCAGCAGTGGTTATATGAACACTGAAGCTTTCTTT. The chain recombines TRBV25-1 with TRBJ1-1; D gene uncertain. The germline V gene encodes CDR1 MGHDK and CDR2 SYGVNS. Trimming shortened V by 4 bases and J by 0 bases, and 6 bases separated the two germline ends. CDR3 length: 13 residues. The entire variable domain, with the rest obtained from reference TRBV25-1 and TRBJ1-1, is as follows: EADIYQTPRYLVIGTGKKITLECSQTMGHDKMYWYQQDPGMELHLIHYSYGVNSTEKGDLSSESTVSRIRTEHFPLTLESARPSHTSQYLCASSGYMNTEAFFGQGTRLTVV.

The chain links TRBV19 to TRBJ2-2, with TRBD2 matching over 9 bases. The J segment lost 5 bases and the V segment lost 7 bases, leaving 5 bases of the junction unmatched. Germline loops: CDR1 LNHDA, CDR2 SQIVND (reference sequence). This CDR3 is 14 amino acids long. The CDR3, as DNA: TGTGCCAGTACCAAAACTAGCGGGACCGGGGAGCTGTTTTTT. Translation gives CASTKTSGTGELFF.

This chain uses TRBV5-1 with TRBJ2-1; 9 nucleotides match TRBD2. V shed 1 base, J shed 8 bases, and the junction held 7 bases outside the gene matches. The CDR3 is 15 amino acids. Germline CDR1 SGHRS, CDR2 YFSETQ. CDR3 region: CASSLLSSGEYEQFF. The CDR3 coding sequence is TGCGCCAGCAGCTTGTTGTCTAGCGGGGAGTATGAGCAGTTCTTC.

CDR3 in DNA: TGCAGCGTTGCCGGTGGGGGCAGGAGACTCATGAACACTGAAGCTTTCTTT. Translation: CSVAGGGRRLMNTEAFF. The V gene is TRBV29-1, the J gene TRBJ1-1; D is possibly TRBD1 (6 bases). This CDR3 contains 17 residues. V was cut by 4 bases and J by 0 bases, with 21 bases left in between. Germline CDR1 reads SQVTM; CDR2 reads ANQGSEA.

V gene TRBV7-9 combines with J gene TRBJ1-2, with TRBD1 as a possible D gene (6 bases). V dropped 4 bases and J dropped 7 bases, with 22 bases sitting between them. Germline V gene lookup returns CDR1 SEHNR and CDR2 FQNEAQ (reference sequence). The CDR3 runs 16 residues. This CDR3 is CASSSLETYPRGGYTF. As DNA, the CDR3 is TGTGCCAGCAGCTCCTTGGAGACCTACCCCAGGGGTGGCTACACCTTC.

The V call is TRBV29-1, the J call TRBJ1-2, with TRBD1 matching 9 bases. CDR3 length: 13 amino acids. The V gene end was trimmed by 7 bases and the J gene end by 4 bases; junction bases not matched to a gene: 7. Germline V gene sequence: CDR1 SQVTM, CDR2 ANQGSEA. The CDR3 protein is CSAPGQGGYGYTF. The CDR3, as DNA: TGCAGCGCCCCGGGACAGGGTGGCTATGGCTACACCTTC.

The gene calls are TRBV11-3 and TRBJ1-2, with 11 bases lining up with TRBD1. V was clipped by 5 bases and J by 5 bases; unmatched bases: 7. The CDR3 has 15 amino acids. The V gene's germline CDR1 is SGHNT and CDR2 YENEEA. CDR3 in amino acids: CASSLGGTGGYGYTF. Written as DNA, the CDR3 is TGTGCCAGCAGCCTAGGAGGGACAGGGGGTTATGGCTACACCTTC.

The rearrangement joins TRBV13 to TRBJ2-7; the match to TRBD1 covers 9 bases. The J segment lost 6 bases and the V segment lost 5 bases, leaving 5 bases of the junction unmatched. The CDR3 consists of 13 residues. The germline V gene encodes CDR1 PRHDT and CDR2 FYEKMQ (reference sequence). The CDR3 region has the DNA TGTGCCAGCAGCCCAGGACAGGGGACCGAGCAGTACTTC. Translating it yields CASSPGQGTEQYF. Looking up the rest from reference TRBV13 and TRBJ2-7 gives the full variable domain: AAGVIQSPRHLIKEKRETATLKCYPIPRHDTVYWYQQGPGQDPQFLISFYEKMQSDKGSIPDRFSAQQFSDYHSELNMSSLELGDSALYFCASSPGQGTEQYFGPGTRLTVT.

This sequence joins TRBV5-1 and TRBJ2-5, with 12 bases aligning to TRBD2. Per germline, CDR1 SGHRS and CDR2 YFSETQ. V lost 5 bases to trimming and J lost 2 bases; unmatched junction nucleotides: 7. This CDR3 is built from 16 residues. CDR3 protein: CASRSRLAGVQETQYF. The CDR3 DNA sequence: TGCGCCAGCAGATCTAGACTAGCGGGGGTTCAAGAGACCCAGTACTTC. Variable domain in full (rest from reference TRBV5-1 and TRBJ2-5): KAGVTQTPRYLIKTRGQQVTLSCSPISGHRSVSWYQQTPGQGLQFLFEYFSETQRNKGNFPGRFSGRQFSNSRSEMNVSTLELGDSALYLCASRSRLAGVQETQYFGPGTRLLVL.

This clone was detected only once. CDR3 DNA sequence: TGTGCCAGCAGCCGACAGGGTACCTCTGGAAACACCATATATTTT. Translation: CASSRQGTSGNTIYF. The V and J genes are TRBV6-5 and TRBJ1-3, with 7 nucleotides matching TRBD1. V trimming: 6 bases; J trimming: 0 bases; junction bases outside the gene matches: 5. The CDR3 covers 15 residues. The germline V gene encodes CDR1 MNHEY and CDR2 SVGAGI.

This chain links TRBV9 with TRBJ1-3; possibly TRBD1 for D (5 bases). From germline, CDR1 is SGDLS and CDR2 YYNGEE. Deletions cut 1 base from V and 1 base from J, with 6 bases between. This CDR3 spans 14 amino acids. The CDR3: CASSVQGSGNTIYF. CDR3 sequence (DNA): TGTGCCAGCAGCGTACAGGGTTCTGGAAACACCATATATTTT.

This chain links TRBV19 with TRBJ1-5; tentatively, D is TRBD1 (5 bases). This CDR3 contains 14 residues. Between the trimmed V and J ends, which lost 3 bases and 3 bases, there was a span of 9 bases. Germline lookup yields CDR1 LNHDA and CDR2 SQIVND (reference sequence). CDR3 amino acids: CASSIWGVNQPQHF. As DNA, the CDR3 is TGTGCCAGTAGTATTTGGGGGGTCAATCAGCCCCAGCATTTT.